Following are 21 T cell receptor beta chains from one sample sequenced in a study of PD-1 blockade in classical Hodgkin lymphoma. The sample's time point: cycle 4 day 1 (C4D1), after more than 5 weeks of nivolumab. Each patient relapsed following autologous stem cell transplantation, and prior brentuximab vedotin exposure differed. TCRdb's copy holds only in-frame clones and misses some; the assay was immunoSEQ multiplex PCR. The table includes 25,000 to 30,000 clones, around four fifths detected once. The input for sequencing was peripheral blood mononuclear cells (PBMCs), taken before the fourth cycle of nivolumab. All receptors come from a human donor with classical Hodgkin lymphoma.

This rearrangement joins TRBV21-1 to TRBJ1-1; TRBD1, the table's D call, lacks a check against the DNA. TRBV21-1 is marked as a pseudogene. The CDR3 runs to 15 residues. In DNA, the CDR3 is TGTGCCAGCAGCAAAGATGGCAGGGAGAACACTGAAGCTTTCTTT. This codes for CASSKDGRENTEAFF.

The chain joins TRBV4-1 to TRBJ1-4; D uncertain. The ends were cut back, 3 bases at V and 9 bases at J, with 11 bases in the middle. This CDR3 region has 13 residues. The germline CDR1 and CDR2 sequences are MGHRA and YSYEKL. For the CDR3, the DNA is TGCGCCAGCAGCCAGGCCAATGGCCAAAAACTGTTTTTT. This sequence encodes CASSQANGQKLFF.

The chain has TRBV27 and TRBJ2-3, with 11 bases aligning to TRBD2. The V gene's germline CDR1 is MNHEY and CDR2 SMNVEV (reference sequence). The J segment lost 0 bases and the V segment lost 6 bases, leaving 8 bases of the junction unmatched. The CDR3 length is 17 residues. CDR3 sequence reads: CASRPTRTSGSTDTQYF. The DNA for the CDR3 is TGTGCCAGCAGGCCCACAAGGACTAGCGGGAGCACAGATACGCAGTATTTT.

This sequence joins TRBV11-2 and TRBJ2-1; TRBD2 might be the D (6 bases). Trimming removed 1 base from V and 4 bases from J, with 8 bases in between. The CDR3 has 14 residues. CDR1 and CDR2 (germline): SGHAT, FQNNGV. CDR3 DNA: TGTGCCAGCAGCTTAGTCCGGGGGTACAATGAGCAGTTCTTC. Its translation is CASSLVRGYNEQFF. The whole variable domain, filled in from reference TRBV11-2 and TRBJ2-1, reads EAGVAQSPRYKIIEKRQSVAFWCNPISGHATLYWYQQILGQGPKLLIQFQNNGVVDDSQLPKDRFSAERLKGVDSTLKIQPAKLEDSAVYLCASSLVRGYNEQFFGPGTRLTVL.

This chain joins TRBV7-6 and TRBJ2-3; 12 bases line up with TRBD2. This CDR3 is built from 16 residues. Losses at the gene ends were 1 base for V and 3 bases for J; bases not matched to a gene: 2. The germline CDR1 and CDR2 sequences are SGHVS and FNYEAQ. The CDR3 region is CASSLGLAGGTDTQYF. The CDR3 nucleotides are TGTGCCAGCAGCTTAGGGCTAGCGGGAGGGACAGATACGCAGTATTTT.

The chain is built from TRBV25-1 and TRBJ2-2; D is unclear. Looked up from germline, CDR1 is MGHDK and CDR2 is SYGVNS. V lost 4 bases, J lost 0 bases, and 6 bases lay in between. The CDR3 has 14 amino acids. The CDR3 protein is CASSVTSNTGELFF. The CDR3 coding sequence is TGTGCCAGCAGTGTTACTTCGAACACCGGGGAGCTGTTTTTT.

This clone was counted between two and nine times. The CDR3 nucleotides read TGTGCCAGCAGCCCCGGGGGACTAGCGGGTAGAGAGACCCAGTACTTC. Its translation: CASSPGGLAGRETQYF. The chain couples TRBV7-2 to TRBJ2-5, with 12 bases matching TRBD2. The CDR3 length is 16 residues. Unmatched junction bases numbered 8, after V lost 5 bases and J lost 4 bases. The germline V gene has CDR1 SGHTA and CDR2 FQGNSA.

The chain has TRBV5-1 and TRBJ2-1; D not certain. Deletions cut 4 bases from V and 6 bases from J, with 8 bases between. The germline V gene has CDR1 SGHRS and CDR2 YFSETQ. The CDR3 covers 12 residues. The CDR3 reads CASSLPGNEQFF. In DNA form, the CDR3 reads TGCGCCAGCAGCCTACCTGGCAATGAGCAGTTCTTC.

The CDR3: CASSQPGGGGTQYF. The CDR3 DNA sequence: TGCGCCAGCAGCCAACCGGGAGGGGGGGGTACGCAGTATTTT. The chain couples TRBV4-1 to TRBJ2-3; 8 bases map to TRBD2. Germline assignment: CDR1 MGHRA and CDR2 YSYEKL. V shed 2 bases and J 8 bases; nucleotides not matched to a gene: 6. CDR3 length: 14 residues.

This clone was counted once. The V call is TRBV28, the J call TRBJ1-1, with D unresolved. V dropped 7 bases and J dropped 0 bases, with 9 bases sitting between them. The CDR3 is made up of 13 amino acids. Germline loops: CDR1 MDHEN, CDR2 SYDVKM. The DNA for the CDR3 is TGTGCCAGCATCCCACAGCTGAACACTGAAGCTTTCTTT. It specifies CASIPQLNTEAFF.

This clone has just a few counts. CDR3 protein: CASSDDSSPLHNQPQHF. In nucleotides, the CDR3 is TGTGCCAGCAGTGACGACAGCAGCCCGCTCCACAATCAGCCCCAGCATTTT. The chain combines TRBV6-1 with TRBJ1-5; tentatively, D is TRBD1 (5 bases). Germline CDR1 MNHNS, CDR2 SASEGT. The CDR3 consists of 17 residues. V lost 3 bases, J lost 3 bases, and 18 bases lay in between.

The J gene is TRBJ2-1, the V gene TRBV14, with a possible D match to TRBD1 (6 bases). The length of the CDR3 is 13 residues. Per the germline V gene, CDR1 is SGHDN and CDR2 is FVKESK. V was shortened by 3 bases and J by 7 bases, with 10 bases between the two germline ends. The CDR3 protein is CASSQLTGNEQFF. The CDR3 nucleotides read TGTGCCAGCAGCCAGCTCACAGGGAATGAGCAGTTCTTC.

This clone has more than one count but fewer than ten. This chain links TRBV27 with TRBJ1-1; 12 bases agree with TRBD1. The V gene's germline CDR1 is MNHEY and CDR2 SMNVEV (reference sequence). The CDR3 is 14 residues long. The ends lost 6 bases at V and 6 bases at J; junction bases unmatched: 5. In DNA form, the CDR3 reads TGTGCCAGCAGCGCGGGACAGGGGGCTCCTGAAGCTTTCTTT. Protein sequence: CASSAGQGAPEAFF.

The chain links TRBV28 to TRBJ2-5, with D perhaps matching TRBD1 (6 bases). Trimming removed 4 bases from V and 5 bases from J, with 14 bases in between. CDR3 length equals 14 residues. Germline V gives CDR1 MDHEN, CDR2 SYDVKM. The CDR3 loop is CASSSRQVMETQYF. The CDR3 nucleotides are TGTGCCAGCAGTTCGAGACAGGTTATGGAGACCCAGTACTTC.

The V call is TRBV9, the J call TRBJ2-2; D is ambiguous. The CDR3 is 12 amino acids. Trimming took 2 bases from V and 7 from J, leaving 6 bases between them. In germline, CDR1 is SGDLS, CDR2 YYNGEE. This chain's CDR3 is CASSVPFGELFF. CDR3 in DNA: TGTGCCAGCAGCGTCCCTTTCGGGGAGCTGTTTTTT. Variable domain in full (rest from reference TRBV9 and TRBJ2-2): DSGVTQTPKHLITATGQRVTLRCSPRSGDLSVYWYQQSLDQGLQFLIQYYNGEERAKGNILERFSAQQFPDLHSELNLSSLELGDSALYFCASSVPFGELFFGEGSRLTVL.

The chain is built from TRBV5-6 and TRBJ2-2, with TRBD1 matching 8 bases. Trimming at V came to 2 bases and at J to 1 base, leaving 4 bases not matched to a gene. The CDR3 extends over 16 amino acids. Germline CDR1 reads SGHDT; CDR2 reads YYEEEE. The CDR3 bases are TGTGCCAGCAGCTTAATAGGACAGGGGAACACCGGGGAGCTGTTTTTT. This codes for CASSLIGQGNTGELFF.

The genes are TRBV6-4 and TRBJ2-1, with unresolved D. V lost 4 bases and J lost 5, with 9 bases in between. CDR3 size: 13 residues. Germline-derived CDR1 and CDR2 are MRHNA and SNTAGT. The CDR3 is CASSADGHNEQFF. The CDR3 DNA is TGTGCCAGCAGTGCGGACGGGCACAATGAGCAGTTCTTC.

In DNA, the CDR3 is TGCGCCAGCAGCTTGGACAGCTCTGGAAACACCATATATTTT. Its protein is CASSLDSSGNTIYF. The chain links TRBV5-1 to TRBJ1-3; D is unclear. Per germline, CDR1 SGHRS and CDR2 YFSETQ. The germline V and J ends were trimmed by 0 bases and 0 bases, with 4 bases remaining between them. This CDR3 comprises 14 residues.

This rearrangement joins TRBV15 to TRBJ1-2; D not certain. The CDR3 covers 14 residues. The germline V gene encodes CDR1 LNHNV and CDR2 YYDKDF (reference sequence). Trimming took 3 bases from V and 4 from J, leaving 12 bases between them. CDR3 residues: CATSSGGTAYGYTF. CDR3 bases: TGTGCCACCAGCAGCGGAGGTACAGCCTATGGCTACACCTTC.

This clone was recorded only once. V gene TRBV6-5 combines with J gene TRBJ1-5; tentative D call: TRBD1 (5 bases). The CDR3 covers 13 residues. Germline CDR1 MNHEY, CDR2 SVGAGI. Trimming removed 2 bases at V and 7 bases at J, with 9 bases between. CDR3 nucleotides: TGTGCCAGCAGTTACGGGGGAGGACAGCCCCAGCATTTT. It is translated as CASSYGGGQPQHF.

The chain carries TRBV5-1 and TRBJ2-3; D is uncertain. Trimming took 1 base from V and 3 from J, leaving 0 bases between them. Germline CDR1 is SGHRS and CDR2 is YFSETQ. The CDR3 is 11 residues long. CDR3 bases: TGCGCCAGCAGCTTGACAGATACGCAGTATTTT. The encoded protein is CASSLTDTQYF.